This T cell receptor beta chain was observed in a study of blood T cell repertoires in COVID-19. Study information: The origin of the acute and convalescent COVID-19 samples was the United States, Italy and Spain. The analysed material was cDNA or gDNA that came from T cells, B-cell-depleted T cells, or PBMCs.

In the original processing: Nucleated cell number was recorded as an estimate derived from reference gene primer amplification. TCRdb keeps only in-frame clones here, not all; method: immunoSEQ multiplex PCR. V, J and clone size are those of that table, while D and trimming were read from the DNA. The table has around 150,000 clones, 70% to 85% seen once; the top ten hold approximately 11%. V lost 3 bases and J 1 base, leaving 9 bases between the germline ends. This CDR3 region has 14 residues. Germline loops: CDR1 KGHSH, CDR2 LQKENI. The chain carries TRBV18 and TRBJ1-1; no reliable D call. The TCR sequence derives from a man in his sixties who had recovered from COVID-19. Sequences were obtained from peripheral blood. Written as DNA, the CDR3 is TGTGCCAGCTCACCGAGGCAGTCGAACACTGAAGCTTTCTTT. Its translation is CASSPRQSNTEAFF.